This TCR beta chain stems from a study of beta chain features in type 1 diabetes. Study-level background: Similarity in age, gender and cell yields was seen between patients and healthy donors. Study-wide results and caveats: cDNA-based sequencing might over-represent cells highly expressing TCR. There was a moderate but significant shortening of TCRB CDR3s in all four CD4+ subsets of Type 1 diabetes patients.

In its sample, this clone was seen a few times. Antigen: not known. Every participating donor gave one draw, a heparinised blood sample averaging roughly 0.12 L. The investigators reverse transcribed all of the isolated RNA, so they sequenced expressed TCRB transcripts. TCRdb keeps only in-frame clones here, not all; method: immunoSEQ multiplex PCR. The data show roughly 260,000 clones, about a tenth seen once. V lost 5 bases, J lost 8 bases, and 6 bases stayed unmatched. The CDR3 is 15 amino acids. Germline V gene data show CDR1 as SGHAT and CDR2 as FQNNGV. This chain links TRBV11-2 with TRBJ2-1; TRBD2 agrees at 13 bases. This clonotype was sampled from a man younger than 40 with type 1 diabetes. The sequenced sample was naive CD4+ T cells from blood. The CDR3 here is CASSPRLAGGYEQFF. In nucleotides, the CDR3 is TGTGCCAGCAGCCCACGACTAGCGGGGGGCTATGAGCAGTTCTTC. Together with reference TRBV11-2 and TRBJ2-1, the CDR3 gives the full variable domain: EAGVAQSPRYKIIEKRQSVAFWCNPISGHATLYWYQQILGQGPKLLIQFQNNGVVDDSQLPKDRFSAERLKGVDSTLKIQPAKLEDSAVYLCASSPRLAGGYEQFFGPGTRLTVL.